This T cell receptor (beta chain) was identified in a study of blood T cell repertoires in COVID-19. Study-wide background: Donors in the United States, Italy and Spain gave samples during acute or convalescent COVID-19. T cells, B-cell-depleted T cells, or PBMCs supplied cDNA or gDNA.

Methods used by the authors: Reference gene primer amplification gave nucleated cell count estimates. The assay was immunoSEQ multiplex PCR, and TCRdb's table has in-frame clones only and misses some. The V and J calls and clone size are taken from that table; D and trimming were inferred from the DNA. Of some 50,000 clones in the sample, roughly nine tenths were seen once. The junction had 9 bases not matched to a gene; V was cut back by 1 base and J by 2 bases. CDR1 and CDR2 from the germline V gene are SGHAT and FQNNGV. The CDR3 contains 17 residues. Source material: peripheral blood. This TCR derives from a man aged 35 to 55 with active COVID-19. The gene calls are TRBV11-2 and TRBJ2-3; 7 bases are a match to TRBD2. CDR3 sequence reads: CASSLAPTAGPTDTQYF. In nucleotides, the CDR3 is TGTGCCAGCAGCTTAGCTCCTACAGCGGGACCCACAGATACGCAGTATTTT.